These T cell receptor beta chains were read from a single sample in a study of blood T cell repertoires in COVID-19. Clones were sequenced by immunoSEQ multiplex PCR, and TCRdb holds only the in-frame ones, with some missing. The sample lists about 280,000 clones, around 84% occurring once. The specimen sequenced was PBMCs or T cells enriched from blood (not recorded which). Receptors were obtained from a man aged 35-49 years who had been exposed to COVID-19. CDR3s include the opening cysteine and the closing phenylalanine or tryptophan. Rows may omit the clone size; those that give it use once, few, many or a size class.

few	TRBV11-3	TRBJ2-7	CASSLERGPYYEQYF
-	TRBV24-1	TRBJ2-1	CATSDLHREDEQFF
-	TRBV19	TRBJ2-3	CASRSSADTQYF
once	TRBV29-1	TRBJ1-4	CSVGQGDTNEKLFF
-	TRBV5-6	TRBJ2-5	CASSWTSGRETQYF
-	TRBV29-1	TRBJ2-2	CSVAGTQNTGELFF
-	TRBV6-5	TRBJ1-3	CASSPRSSGNTIYF
-	TRBV4-1	TRBJ2-3	CASSPTTLLGADTQYF
-	TRBV3-1/TRBV3-2	TRBJ2-6	CASSQAPLGLPYSGANVLTF
-	TRBV2	TRBJ2-2	CASINVGQGMTGELFF
-	TRBV15	TRBJ1-2	CATSVDRGIVDGYTF
-	TRBV10-3	TRBJ2-3	CAIKIAGGRTDTQYF
-	TRBV25-1	TRBJ2-7	CASSESLGGYEQYF
-	TRBV5-1	TRBJ2-3	CASSLGIAGTTDTQYF
few	TRBV7-8	TRBJ2-7	CASSPGTSSEQYF
-	TRBV2	TRBJ2-5	CASSAESRETQYF
-	TRBV11-2	TRBJ1-2	CASSLEGASRYGYTF
-	TRBV30	TRBJ1-2	CAWSERGAVGHYTF
-	TRBV6-1	TRBJ2-7	CASSEILGGTHHEQYF
-	TRBV7-6	TRBJ1-6	CASSQGVDRFGSPLHF
-	TRBV18	TRBJ2-5	CASSPRTSGRGQETQYF
-	TRBV5-3	TRBJ2-2	CARSAMGTDPGELFF
-	TRBV29-1	TRBJ1-1	CSVVGGAHTNTEAFF
-	TRBV29-1	TRBJ1-2	CSVRAGGYTF
-	TRBV19	TRBJ2-7	CASSGRSTSLHEQYF
-	TRBV21-1	TRBJ2-2	CASYWWPGGELFF
once	TRBV7-9	TRBJ1-5	CASSHRNQPQHF
-	TRBV7-2	TRBJ1-1	CASSLGQKNTEAFF
-	TRBV19	TRBJ2-1	CASRGTGRDEQFF
-	TRBV7-9	TRBJ1-3	CASSPGQAGNTIYF
-	TRBV6-5	TRBJ2-5	CASSGQGSTETQYF
-	TRBV19	TRBJ1-2	CASSIAGVSNYGYTF
-	TRBV2	TRBJ2-1	CASSLGPGNEQFF
-	TRBV7-9	TRBJ2-1	CASKPQGASYNEQFF
few	TRBV3-1/TRBV3-2	TRBJ2-7	CASSQVRGPSYEQYF
-	TRBV24-1	TRBJ2-1	CATSDLTTGGESDEQFF
once	TRBV24-1	TRBJ2-1	CATSVPGGDEQFF
-	TRBV4-1	TRBJ2-3	CASSQVRSGNTDTQYF
many	TRBV19	TRBJ2-4	CASSGIAWGTGGYF
-	TRBV12-3/TRBV12-4	TRBJ2-7	CATNDGGLKQYF